The TCR beta chain under discussion was sequenced for a study of neurological immune-mediated disorders. Turning to the study itself: Of the 35 or so patients who had multiple sclerosis, roughly 30 had the relapsing-remitting form and 3 had the secondary progressive form. General study findings and limits: Phylogenetically, 18 of 34 multiple sclerosis patients' repertoires fell into one related-CDR3 cluster, a possible signature.

From 15-18 subjects, each sequencing run yielded over 180 million TCR-beta sequences. TCRdb used MiXCR to reprocess the 5' RACE reads, holding one entry per CDR3 protein. The data contain some 60,000 distinct CDR3 sequences, 2% to 2.5% of them singletons. This CDR3 region has 13 residues. The V gene's germline CDR1 is DFQATT and CDR2 SNEGSKA (reference sequence). Note on this clonotype: No antigen is known for it. This may arise from a read error, as a much more abundant clone is one base away.

This chain joins TRBV20-1 and TRBJ1-6; tentatively, D is TRBD1 (5 bases). Sample: PBMCs. The clonotype originates from a middle-aged man with multiple sclerosis. In DNA, the CDR3 is TGCAGTGCCCCGGGACGGGATAATTCACACCTCCACTTT. This translates into CSAPGRDNSHLHF.